Sequencing of this T cell receptor beta chain was carried out in a study of cytomegalovirus exposure and HLA in healthy donors. Sequenced by immunoSEQ multiplex PCR; TCRdb stores in-frame clones only, minus some. Of over 250,000 clones listed, just over 85% are singletons. Donors were drawn from the roughly 110-subject validation cohort, separate from the approximately 670-subject first cohort. Looked up from germline, CDR1 is SGHAT and CDR2 is FQDESV (reference sequence). The junction had 5 bases not matched to a gene; V was cut back by 6 bases and J by 3 bases. The length of the CDR3 is 13 residues.

The receptor comes from a woman aged 18-29 years in good health and CMV-seronegative. The sequenced sample was PBMCs. The chain uses TRBV11-1 and TRBJ2-7; 7 bases map to TRBD2. The CDR3 loop is CASRKAGYYEQYF. Written as DNA, the CDR3 is TGTGCCAGCAGGAAAGCGGGGTACTACGAGCAGTACTTC.